Only one count was recorded for the clone carrying this T cell receptor beta chain. This record comes from a study of blood T cell repertoires in COVID-19. The overall study: The United States, Italy and Spain supplied acute and convalescent COVID-19 samples. Sample material is recorded as cDNA or gDNA derived from T cells, B-cell-depleted T cells, or PBMCs.

Original methodology: Nucleated cell counts were estimated from reference gene primer amplification. Here immunoSEQ multiplex PCR was the method, and the copy in TCRdb shows in-frame clones only, minus some. V, J and clone size were drawn from that table, and D and trimming were deduced from the DNA. The repertoire has roughly 200,000 clones, under 90% of them found once; the top ten carry roughly 18%. In germline, CDR1 is PRHDT, CDR2 FYEKMQ (reference sequence). This CDR3 is built from 15 residues. The V gene lost 5 bases and the J gene lost 3 bases, with 16 bases spanning the gap. The chain recombines TRBV13 with TRBJ1-1; D not resolved. Sequencing used peripheral blood. The receptor was isolated from a person in their 70s with COVID-19, enrolled during active disease. CDR3 amino acids: CASSTYDGLDTEAFF. For the CDR3, the DNA is TGTGCCAGCAGCACCTATGACGGACTAGACACTGAAGCTTTCTTT.